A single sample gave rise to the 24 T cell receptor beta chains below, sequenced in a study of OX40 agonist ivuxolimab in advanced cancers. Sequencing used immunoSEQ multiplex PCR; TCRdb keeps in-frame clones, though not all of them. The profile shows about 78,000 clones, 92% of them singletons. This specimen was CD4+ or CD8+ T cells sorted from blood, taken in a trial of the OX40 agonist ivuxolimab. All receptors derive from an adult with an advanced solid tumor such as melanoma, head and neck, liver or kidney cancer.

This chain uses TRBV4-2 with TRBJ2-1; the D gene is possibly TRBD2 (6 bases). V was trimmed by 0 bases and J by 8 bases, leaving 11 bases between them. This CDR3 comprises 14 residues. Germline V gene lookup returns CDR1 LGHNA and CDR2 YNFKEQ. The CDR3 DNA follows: TGTGCCAGCAGCCAAGAGGCGGGAACCTATGAGCAGTTCTTC. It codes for CASSQEAGTYEQFF.

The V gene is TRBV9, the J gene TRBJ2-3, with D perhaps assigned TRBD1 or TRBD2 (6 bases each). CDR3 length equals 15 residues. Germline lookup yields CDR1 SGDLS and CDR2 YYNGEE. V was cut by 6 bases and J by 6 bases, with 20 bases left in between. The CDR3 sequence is CASNPGGTPGDTQYF. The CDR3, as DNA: TGTGCCAGCAACCCAGGCGGGACACCAGGGGATACGCAGTATTTT.

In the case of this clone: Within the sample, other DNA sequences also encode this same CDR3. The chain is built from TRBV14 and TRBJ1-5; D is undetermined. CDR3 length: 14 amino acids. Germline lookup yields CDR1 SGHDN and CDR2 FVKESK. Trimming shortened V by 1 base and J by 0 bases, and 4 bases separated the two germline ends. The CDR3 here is CASSQGGSNQPQHF. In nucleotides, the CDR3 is TGTGCCAGCAGCCAAGGCGGTAGCAATCAGCCCCAGCATTTT.

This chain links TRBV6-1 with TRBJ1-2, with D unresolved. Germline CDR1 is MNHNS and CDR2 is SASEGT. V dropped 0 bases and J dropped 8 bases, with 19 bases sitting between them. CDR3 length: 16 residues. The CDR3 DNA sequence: TGTGCCAGCAGTGAAGCATCAGTCGCGCTTGGATTCGGCTACACCTTC. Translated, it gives CASSEASVALGFGYTF.

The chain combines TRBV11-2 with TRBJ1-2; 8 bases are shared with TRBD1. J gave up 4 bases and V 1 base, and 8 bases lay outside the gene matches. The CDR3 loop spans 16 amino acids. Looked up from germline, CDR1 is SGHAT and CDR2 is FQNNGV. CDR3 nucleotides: TGTGCCAGCAGCTTAGCCCCGACAGGGGTGAGCTATGGCTACACCTTC. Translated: CASSLAPTGVSYGYTF.

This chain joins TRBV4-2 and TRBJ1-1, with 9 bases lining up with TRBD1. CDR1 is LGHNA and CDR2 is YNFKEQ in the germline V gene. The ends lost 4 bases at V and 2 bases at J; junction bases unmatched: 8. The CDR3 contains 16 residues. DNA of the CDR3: TGTGCCAGCAGCCCTGAAAGGGACAGGGAAAACACTGAAGCTTTCTTT. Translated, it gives CASSPERDRENTEAFF.

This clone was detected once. In DNA form, the CDR3 reads TGCGCCAGCACCAATGGACAGGCCACGGATGAGCAGTTCTTC. Translation: CASTNGQATDEQFF. The chain employs TRBV5-1 and TRBJ2-1, with TRBD1 matching over 7 bases. The CDR3 is made up of 14 amino acids. V lost 6 bases, J lost 8 bases, and 11 bases stayed unmatched. The germline V gene has CDR1 SGHRS and CDR2 YFSETQ.

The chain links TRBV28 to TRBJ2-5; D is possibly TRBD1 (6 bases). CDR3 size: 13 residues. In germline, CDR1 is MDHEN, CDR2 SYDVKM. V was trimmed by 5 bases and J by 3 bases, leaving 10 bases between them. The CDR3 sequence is CASSQGLKETQYF. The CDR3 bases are TGTGCCAGCAGTCAGGGGTTGAAAGAGACCCAGTACTTC.

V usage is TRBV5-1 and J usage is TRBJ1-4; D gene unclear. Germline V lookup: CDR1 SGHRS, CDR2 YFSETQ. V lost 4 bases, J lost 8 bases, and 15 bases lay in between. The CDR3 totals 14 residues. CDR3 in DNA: TGCGCCAGCAGCCAGCCCGGGAAAGGGGAAAAACTGTTTTTT. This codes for CASSQPGKGEKLFF.

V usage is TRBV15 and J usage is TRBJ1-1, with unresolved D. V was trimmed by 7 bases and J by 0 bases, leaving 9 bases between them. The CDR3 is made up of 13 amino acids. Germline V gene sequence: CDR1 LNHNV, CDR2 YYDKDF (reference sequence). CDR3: CATTRLLNTEAFF. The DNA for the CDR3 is TGTGCCACCACACGGCTCCTGAACACTGAAGCTTTCTTT.

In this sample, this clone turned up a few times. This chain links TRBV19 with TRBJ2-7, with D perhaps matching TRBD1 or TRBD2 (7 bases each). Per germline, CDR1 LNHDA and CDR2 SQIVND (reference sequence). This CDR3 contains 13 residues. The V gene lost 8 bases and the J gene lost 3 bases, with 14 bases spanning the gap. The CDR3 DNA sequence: TGTGCCAGTCGACAGGGAGGGGTCTACGAGCAGTACTTC. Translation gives CASRQGGVYEQYF.

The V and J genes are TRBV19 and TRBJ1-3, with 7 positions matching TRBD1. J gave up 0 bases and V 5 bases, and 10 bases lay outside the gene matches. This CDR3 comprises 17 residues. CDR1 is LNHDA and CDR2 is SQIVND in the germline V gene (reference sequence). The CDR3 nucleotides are TGTGCCAGTAGTCCCCGGGGGGACAGACTCTCTGGAAACACCATATATTTT. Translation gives CASSPRGDRLSGNTIYF. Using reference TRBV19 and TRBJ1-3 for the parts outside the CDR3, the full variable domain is DGGITQSPKYLFRKEGQNVTLSCEQNLNHDAMYWYRQDPGQGLRLIYYSQIVNDFQKGDIAEGYSVSREKKESFPLTVTSAQKNPTAFYLCASSPRGDRLSGNTIYFGEGSWLTVV.

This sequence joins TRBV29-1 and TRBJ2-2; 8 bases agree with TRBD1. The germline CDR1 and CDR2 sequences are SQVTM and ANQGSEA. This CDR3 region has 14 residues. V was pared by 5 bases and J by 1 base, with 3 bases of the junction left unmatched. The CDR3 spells CSVHGTGNTGELFF. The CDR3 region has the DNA TGCAGCGTTCACGGGACAGGGAACACCGGGGAGCTGTTTTTT.

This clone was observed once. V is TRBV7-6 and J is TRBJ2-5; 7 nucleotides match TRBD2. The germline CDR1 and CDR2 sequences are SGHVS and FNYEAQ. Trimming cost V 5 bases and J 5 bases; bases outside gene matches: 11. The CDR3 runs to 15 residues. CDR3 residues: CASSPAGAGGETQYF. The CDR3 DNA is TGTGCCAGCAGCCCTGCCGGGGCCGGGGGGGAGACCCAGTACTTC.

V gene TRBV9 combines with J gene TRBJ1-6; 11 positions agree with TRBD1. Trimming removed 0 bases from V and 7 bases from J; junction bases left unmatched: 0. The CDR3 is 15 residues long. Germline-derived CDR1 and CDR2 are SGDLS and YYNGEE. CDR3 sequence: CASSVGDRGNSPLHF. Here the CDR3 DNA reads TGTGCCAGCAGCGTAGGGGACAGGGGGAATTCACCCCTCCACTTT.

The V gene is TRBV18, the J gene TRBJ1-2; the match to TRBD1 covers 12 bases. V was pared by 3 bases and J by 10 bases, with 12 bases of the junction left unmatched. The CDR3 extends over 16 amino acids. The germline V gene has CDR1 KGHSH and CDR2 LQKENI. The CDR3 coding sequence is TGTGCCAGCTCACCGGAAGCCCTAGGGACAGGGGGCCACTACACCTTC. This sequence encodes CASSPEALGTGGHYTF.

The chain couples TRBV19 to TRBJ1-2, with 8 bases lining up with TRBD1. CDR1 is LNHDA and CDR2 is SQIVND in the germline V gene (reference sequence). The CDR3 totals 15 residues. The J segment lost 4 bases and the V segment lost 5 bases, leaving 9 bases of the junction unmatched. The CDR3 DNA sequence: TGTGCCAGTAGTTTTCGGGACAGGTTCCTCTATGGCTACACCTTC. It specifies CASSFRDRFLYGYTF.

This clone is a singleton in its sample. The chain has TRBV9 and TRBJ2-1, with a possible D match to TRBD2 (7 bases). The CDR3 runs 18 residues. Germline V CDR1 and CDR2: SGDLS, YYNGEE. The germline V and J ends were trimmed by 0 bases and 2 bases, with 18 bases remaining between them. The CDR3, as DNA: TGTGCCAGCAGCGTAGGAACGGGGGGCCTAGGAGCCTACAATGAGCAGTTCTTC. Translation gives CASSVGTGGLGAYNEQFF. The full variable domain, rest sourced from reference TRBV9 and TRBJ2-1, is DSGVTQTPKHLITATGQRVTLRCSPRSGDLSVYWYQQSLDQGLQFLIQYYNGEERAKGNILERFSAQQFPDLHSELNLSSLELGDSALYFCASSVGTGGLGAYNEQFFGPGTRLTVL.

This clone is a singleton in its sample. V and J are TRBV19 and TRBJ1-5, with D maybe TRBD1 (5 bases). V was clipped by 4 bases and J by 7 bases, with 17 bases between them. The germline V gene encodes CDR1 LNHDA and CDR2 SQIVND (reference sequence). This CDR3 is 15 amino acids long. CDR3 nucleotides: TGTGCCAGTAGTAACATGTGGGGGGGAGGGCAGCCCCAGCATTTT. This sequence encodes CASSNMWGGGQPQHF.

The DNA of the CDR3 is TGTGCCAGCAAGGGCGGGGGCCCGGGGGAGCCCCAGCATTTT. Residues: CASKGGGPGEPQHF. This rearrangement joins TRBV2 to TRBJ1-5, with D possibly TRBD1 on 6 matching bases. Trimming took off 7 bases at V and 8 bases at J, with 18 bases between the two ends. CDR3 length equals 14 residues. Germline V lookup: CDR1 SNHLY, CDR2 FYNNEI.

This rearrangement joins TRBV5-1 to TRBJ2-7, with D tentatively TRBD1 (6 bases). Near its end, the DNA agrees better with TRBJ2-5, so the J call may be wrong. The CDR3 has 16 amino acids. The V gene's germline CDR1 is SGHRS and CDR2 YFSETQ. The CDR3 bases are TGCGCCAGCAGCTTGGCGACAGGATCATTGGTGGAGACCCAGTACTTC. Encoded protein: CASSLATGSLVETQYF.

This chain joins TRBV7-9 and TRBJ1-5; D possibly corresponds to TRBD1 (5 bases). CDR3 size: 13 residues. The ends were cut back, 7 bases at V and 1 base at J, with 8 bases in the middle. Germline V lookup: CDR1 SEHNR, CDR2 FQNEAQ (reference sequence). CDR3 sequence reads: CASTRDSNQPQHF. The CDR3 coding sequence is TGTGCCAGCACCCGGGACAGCAATCAGCCCCAGCATTTT.

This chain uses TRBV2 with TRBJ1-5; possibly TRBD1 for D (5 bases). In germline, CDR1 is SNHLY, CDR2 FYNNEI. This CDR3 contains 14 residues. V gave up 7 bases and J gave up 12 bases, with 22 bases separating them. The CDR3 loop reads CASTSTRRQSDQHF. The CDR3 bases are TGTGCCAGCACTAGCACGCGGAGACAGAGCGACCAGCATTTT.

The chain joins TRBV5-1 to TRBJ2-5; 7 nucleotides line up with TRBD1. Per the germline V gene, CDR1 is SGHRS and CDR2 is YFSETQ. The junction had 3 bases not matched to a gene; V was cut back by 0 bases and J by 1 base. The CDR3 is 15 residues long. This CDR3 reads CASSLEPGGQETQYF. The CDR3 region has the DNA TGCGCCAGCAGCTTGGAGCCAGGGGGCCAAGAGACCCAGTACTTC.